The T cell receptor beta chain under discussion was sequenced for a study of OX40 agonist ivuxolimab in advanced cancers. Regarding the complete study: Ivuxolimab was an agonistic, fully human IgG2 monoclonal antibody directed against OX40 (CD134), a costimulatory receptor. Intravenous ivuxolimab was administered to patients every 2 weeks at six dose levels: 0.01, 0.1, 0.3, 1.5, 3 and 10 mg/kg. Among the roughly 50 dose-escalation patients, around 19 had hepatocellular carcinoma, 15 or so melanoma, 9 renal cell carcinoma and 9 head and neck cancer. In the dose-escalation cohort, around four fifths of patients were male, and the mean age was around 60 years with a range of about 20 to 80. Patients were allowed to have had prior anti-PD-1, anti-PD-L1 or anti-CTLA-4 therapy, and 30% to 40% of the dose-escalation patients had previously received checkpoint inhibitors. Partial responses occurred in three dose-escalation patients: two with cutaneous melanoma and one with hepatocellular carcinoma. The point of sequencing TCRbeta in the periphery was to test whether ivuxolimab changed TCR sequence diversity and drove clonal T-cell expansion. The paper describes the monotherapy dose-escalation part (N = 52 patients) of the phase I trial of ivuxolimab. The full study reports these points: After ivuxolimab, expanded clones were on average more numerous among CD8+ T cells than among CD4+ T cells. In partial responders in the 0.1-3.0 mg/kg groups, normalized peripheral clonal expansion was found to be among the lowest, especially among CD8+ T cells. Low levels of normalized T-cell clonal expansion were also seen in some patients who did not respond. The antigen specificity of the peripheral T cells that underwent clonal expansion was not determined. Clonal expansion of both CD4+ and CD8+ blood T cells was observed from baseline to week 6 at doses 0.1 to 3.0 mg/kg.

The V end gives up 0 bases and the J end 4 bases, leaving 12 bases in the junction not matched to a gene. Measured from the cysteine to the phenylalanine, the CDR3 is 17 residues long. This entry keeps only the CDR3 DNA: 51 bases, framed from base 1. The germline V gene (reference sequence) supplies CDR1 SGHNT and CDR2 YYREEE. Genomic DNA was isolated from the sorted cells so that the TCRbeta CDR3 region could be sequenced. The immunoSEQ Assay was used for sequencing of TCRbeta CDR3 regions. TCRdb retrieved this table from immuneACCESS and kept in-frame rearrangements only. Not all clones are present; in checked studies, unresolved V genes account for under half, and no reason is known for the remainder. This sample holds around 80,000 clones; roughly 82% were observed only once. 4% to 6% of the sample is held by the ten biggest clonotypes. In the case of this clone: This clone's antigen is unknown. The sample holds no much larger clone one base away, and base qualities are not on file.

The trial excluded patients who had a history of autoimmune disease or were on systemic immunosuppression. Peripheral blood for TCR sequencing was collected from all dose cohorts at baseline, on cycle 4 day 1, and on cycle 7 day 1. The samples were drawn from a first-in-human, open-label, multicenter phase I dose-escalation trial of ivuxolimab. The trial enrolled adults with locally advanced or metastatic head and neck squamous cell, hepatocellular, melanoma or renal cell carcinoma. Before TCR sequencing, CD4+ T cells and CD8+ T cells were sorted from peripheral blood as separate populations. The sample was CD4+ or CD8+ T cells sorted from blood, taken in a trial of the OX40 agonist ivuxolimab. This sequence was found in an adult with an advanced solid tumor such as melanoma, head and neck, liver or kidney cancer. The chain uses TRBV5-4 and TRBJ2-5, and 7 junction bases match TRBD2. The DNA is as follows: TGTGCCAGCAGCTTGGGAGGTAGCGGGTTGACGCGAGAGACCCAGTACTTC. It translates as CASSLGGSGLTRETQYF.